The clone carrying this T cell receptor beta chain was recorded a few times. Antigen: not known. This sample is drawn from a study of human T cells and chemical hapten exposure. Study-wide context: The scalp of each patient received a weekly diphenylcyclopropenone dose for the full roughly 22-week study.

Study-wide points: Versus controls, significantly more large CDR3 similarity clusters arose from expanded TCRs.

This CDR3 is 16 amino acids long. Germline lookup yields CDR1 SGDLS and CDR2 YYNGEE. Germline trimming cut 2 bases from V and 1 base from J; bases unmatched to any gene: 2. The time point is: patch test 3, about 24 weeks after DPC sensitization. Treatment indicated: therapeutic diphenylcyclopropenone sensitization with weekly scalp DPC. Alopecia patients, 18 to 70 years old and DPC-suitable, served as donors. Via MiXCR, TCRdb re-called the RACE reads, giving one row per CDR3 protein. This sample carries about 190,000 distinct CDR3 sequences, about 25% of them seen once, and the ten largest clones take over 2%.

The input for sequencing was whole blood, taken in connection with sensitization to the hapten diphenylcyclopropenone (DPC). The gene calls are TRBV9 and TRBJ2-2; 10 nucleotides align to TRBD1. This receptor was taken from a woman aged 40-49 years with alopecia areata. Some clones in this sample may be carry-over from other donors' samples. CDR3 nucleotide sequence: TGTGCCAGCAGCGTTGGACAGGGGGTGAACACCGGGGAGCTGTTTTTT. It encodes CASSVGQGVNTGELFF.